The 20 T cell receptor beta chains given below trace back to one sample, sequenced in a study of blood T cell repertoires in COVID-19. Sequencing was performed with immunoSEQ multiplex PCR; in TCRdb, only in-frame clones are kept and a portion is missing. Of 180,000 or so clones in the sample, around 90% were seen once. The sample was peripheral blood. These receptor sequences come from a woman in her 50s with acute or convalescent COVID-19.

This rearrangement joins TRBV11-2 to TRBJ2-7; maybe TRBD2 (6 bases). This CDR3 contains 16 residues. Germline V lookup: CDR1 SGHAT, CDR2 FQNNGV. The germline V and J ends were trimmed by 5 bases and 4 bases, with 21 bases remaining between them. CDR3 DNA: TGTGCCAGCAGCAACCGTCGAGGGGAGGAACAGTACGAGCAGTACTTC. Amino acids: CASSNRRGEEQYEQYF.

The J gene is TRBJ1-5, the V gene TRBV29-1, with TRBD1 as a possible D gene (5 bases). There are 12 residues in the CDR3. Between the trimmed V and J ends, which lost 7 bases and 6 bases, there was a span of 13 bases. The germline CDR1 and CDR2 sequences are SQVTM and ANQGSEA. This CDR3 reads CSAQAGGQPQHF. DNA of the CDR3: TGCAGCGCCCAGGCGGGGGGTCAGCCCCAGCATTTT.

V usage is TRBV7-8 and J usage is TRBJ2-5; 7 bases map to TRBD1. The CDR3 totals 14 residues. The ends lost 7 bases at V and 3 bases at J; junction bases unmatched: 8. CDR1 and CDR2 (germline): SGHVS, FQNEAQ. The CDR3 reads CASIVGTAKETQYF. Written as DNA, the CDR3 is TGTGCCAGCATCGTTGGGACAGCCAAAGAGACCCAGTACTTC.

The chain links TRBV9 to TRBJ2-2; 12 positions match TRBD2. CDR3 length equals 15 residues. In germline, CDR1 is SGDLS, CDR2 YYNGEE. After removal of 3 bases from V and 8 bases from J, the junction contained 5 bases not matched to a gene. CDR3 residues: CASSAPSGRVGELFF. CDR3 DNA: TGTGCCAGCAGCGCACCTAGCGGGAGGGTGGGGGAGCTGTTTTTT.

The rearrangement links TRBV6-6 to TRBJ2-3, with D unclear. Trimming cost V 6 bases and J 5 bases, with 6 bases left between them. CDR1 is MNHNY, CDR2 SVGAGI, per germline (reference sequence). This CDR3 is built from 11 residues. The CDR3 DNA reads TGTGCCAGCAGCGGTCGAGATACGCAGTATTTT. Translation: CASSGRDTQYF.

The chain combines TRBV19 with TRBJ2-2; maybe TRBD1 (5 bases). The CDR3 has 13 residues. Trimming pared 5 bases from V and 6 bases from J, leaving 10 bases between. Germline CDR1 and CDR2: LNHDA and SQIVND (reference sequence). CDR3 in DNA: TGTGCCAGTAGTGAATCCAGGGCCGGGGAGCTGTTTTTT. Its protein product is CASSESRAGELFF.

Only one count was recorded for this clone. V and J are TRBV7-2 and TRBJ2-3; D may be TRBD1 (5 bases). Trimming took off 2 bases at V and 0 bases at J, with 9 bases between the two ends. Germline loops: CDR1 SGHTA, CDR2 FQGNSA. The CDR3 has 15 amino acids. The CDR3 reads CASSLQGTSTDTQYF. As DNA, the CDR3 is TGTGCCAGCAGCTTACAGGGAACTAGCACAGATACGCAGTATTTT.

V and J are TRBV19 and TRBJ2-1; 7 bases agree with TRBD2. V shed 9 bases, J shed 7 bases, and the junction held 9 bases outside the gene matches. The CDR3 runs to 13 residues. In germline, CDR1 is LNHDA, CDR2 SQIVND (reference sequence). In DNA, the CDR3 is TGTGCCAGCAGTCCAGGGCGGGGGAATGAGCAGTTCTTC. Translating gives CASSPGRGNEQFF.

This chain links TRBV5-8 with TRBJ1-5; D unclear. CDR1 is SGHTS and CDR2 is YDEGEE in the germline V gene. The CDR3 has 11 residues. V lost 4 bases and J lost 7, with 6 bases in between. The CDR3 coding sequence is TGTGCCAGCAGCACTCGACAGCCCCAGCATTTT. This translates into CASSTRQPQHF. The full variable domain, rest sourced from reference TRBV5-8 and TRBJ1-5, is EAGVTQSPTHLIKTRGQQATLRCSPISGHTSVYWYQQALGLGLQFLLWYDEGEERNRGNFPPRFSGRQFPNYSSELNVNALELEDSALYLCASSTRQPQHFGDGTRLSIL.

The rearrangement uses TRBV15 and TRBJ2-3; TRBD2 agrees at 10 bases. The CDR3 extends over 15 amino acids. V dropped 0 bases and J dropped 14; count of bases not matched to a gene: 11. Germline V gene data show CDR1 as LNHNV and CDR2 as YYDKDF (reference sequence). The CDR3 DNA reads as TGTGCCACCAGCAGAGAGCAGAGCGGGGGGGGAGGTGCGTATTTT. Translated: CATSREQSGGGGAYF. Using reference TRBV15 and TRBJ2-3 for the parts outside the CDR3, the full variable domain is DAMVIQNPRYQVTQFGKPVTLSCSQTLNHNVMYWYQQKSSQAPKLLFHYYDKDFNNEADTPDNFQSRRPNTSFCFLDIRSPGLGDTAMYLCATSREQSGGGGAYFGPGTRLTVL.

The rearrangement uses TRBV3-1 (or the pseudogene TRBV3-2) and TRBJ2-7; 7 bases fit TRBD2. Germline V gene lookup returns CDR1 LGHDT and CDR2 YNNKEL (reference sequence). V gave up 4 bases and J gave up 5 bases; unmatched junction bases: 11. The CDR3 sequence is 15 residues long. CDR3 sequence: CASSPTTREGNEQYF. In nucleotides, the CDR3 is TGTGCCAGCAGCCCAACTACGAGGGAGGGAAACGAGCAGTACTTC.

The CDR3 sequence is CASSLAGLAGTTDTQYF. The CDR3, as DNA: TGTGCCAGCAGCTTGGCCGGGCTAGCGGGTACCACAGATACGCAGTATTTT. V gene TRBV5-4 combines with J gene TRBJ2-3; 8 nucleotides align to TRBD2. The CDR3 contains 17 residues. V was clipped by 0 bases and J by 2 bases; unmatched bases: 8. Germline CDR1 and CDR2: SGHNT and YYREEE (reference sequence).

The CDR3 region is CASSIEKPAYEQYF. CDR3 nucleotide sequence: TGCGCCAGCAGCATCGAGAAGCCGGCCTACGAGCAGTACTTC. V gene TRBV5-1 combines with J gene TRBJ2-7; D is unresolved. The CDR3 loop spans 14 amino acids. V lost 4 bases, J lost 2 bases, and 13 bases lay in between. Germline V gene sequence: CDR1 SGHRS, CDR2 YFSETQ.

The chain's CDR3 is CASRSGVQETQYF. CDR3 nucleotide sequence: TGTGCCAGCAGGTCGGGTGTGCAAGAGACCCAGTACTTC. The rearrangement joins TRBV7-9 to TRBJ2-5; D is uncertain. The CDR3 contains 13 residues. The V and J ends lost 6 bases and 2 bases respectively, with 10 bases between them. From germline, CDR1 is SEHNR and CDR2 FQNEAQ (reference sequence).

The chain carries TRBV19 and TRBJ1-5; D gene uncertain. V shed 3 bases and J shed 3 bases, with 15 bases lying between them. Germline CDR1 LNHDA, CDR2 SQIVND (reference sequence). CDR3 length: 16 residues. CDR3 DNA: TGTGCCAGTAGTATCCCCACTGACACCACCAATCAGCCCCAGCATTTT. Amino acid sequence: CASSIPTDTTNQPQHF.

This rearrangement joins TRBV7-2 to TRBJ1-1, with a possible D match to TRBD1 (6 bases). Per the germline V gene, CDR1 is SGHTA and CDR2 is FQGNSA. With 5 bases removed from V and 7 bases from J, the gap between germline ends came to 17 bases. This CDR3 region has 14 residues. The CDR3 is CASSRRAGENEAFF. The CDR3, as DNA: TGTGCCAGCAGCAGGCGTGCAGGGGAGAATGAAGCTTTCTTT.

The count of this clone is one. The CDR3 DNA reads as TGTGCCAGCAGCCAAGTAGCGGGCAGGTGGAGCTCTGGGGCCAACGTCCTGACTTTC. It is translated as CASSQVAGRWSSGANVLTF. V and J are TRBV3-1 (or the pseudogene TRBV3-2) and TRBJ2-6, with 7 bases lining up with TRBD2. Germline V gene data show CDR1 as LGHDT and CDR2 as YNNKEL (reference sequence). V gave up 1 base and J gave up 0 bases; unmatched junction bases: 9. The CDR3 covers 19 residues.

CDR3 sequence (DNA): TGTGCCAGCAGTCCACAGGGTCTCGAGCAGTACTTC. This codes for CASSPQGLEQYF. The chain uses TRBV7-2 and TRBJ2-7, with a tentative D call TRBD1 (6 bases). Germline V lookup: CDR1 SGHTA, CDR2 FQGNSA. Deletions cut 6 bases from V and 6 bases from J, with 12 bases between. The CDR3 runs 12 residues.

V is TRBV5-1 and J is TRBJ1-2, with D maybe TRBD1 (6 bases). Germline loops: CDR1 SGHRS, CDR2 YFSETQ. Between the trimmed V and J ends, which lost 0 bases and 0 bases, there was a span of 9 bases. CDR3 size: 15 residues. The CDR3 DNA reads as TGCGCCAGCAGCTTGGAGGACAGTACTAACTATGGCTACACCTTC. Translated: CASSLEDSTNYGYTF.

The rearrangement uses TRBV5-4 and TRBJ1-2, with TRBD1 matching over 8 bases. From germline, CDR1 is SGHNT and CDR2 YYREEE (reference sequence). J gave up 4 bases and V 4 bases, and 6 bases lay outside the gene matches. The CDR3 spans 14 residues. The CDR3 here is CASSSGQGLYGYTF. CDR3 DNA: TGTGCCAGCAGCAGTGGACAGGGCCTCTATGGCTACACCTTC.